This T cell receptor (beta chain) was recovered during a study of T cell responses to AZD1222 COVID-19 vaccine. The overall study: Second-dose intervals of approximately 4 or approximately 12 weeks were pooled.

Study results and limitations: Spike-specific TCR breadth and depth were elevated following two AZD1222 doses. Among vaccine-associated CD4 TCRs, coverage spanned spike, with dominance at 160-218 and 743-854. Among the donors, most were white British and more were female, and clonal diversity was possibly underestimated.

As for this clone: Its antigen is not known.

The J segment lost 2 bases and the V segment lost 1 base, leaving 4 bases of the junction unmatched. Germline lookup yields CDR1 MGHRA and CDR2 YSYEKL. This CDR3 has 17 amino acids. Measured with immunoSEQ multiplex PCR; TCRdb has only the in-frame clones, and not every one. This sample has roughly 65,000 clones, with 88% found just once. The chain links TRBV4-1 to TRBJ2-1; 11 positions agree with TRBD2. Sequenced here: peripheral blood, sampled on day 0 of AZD1222 vaccination. This sequence was found in an adult in good health. CDR3 amino acids: CASSQVSGRVTYNEQFF. CDR3 bases: TGCGCCAGCAGCCAAGTTAGCGGGAGGGTAACCTACAATGAGCAGTTCTTC.